This TCR beta chain is drawn from a study of long-term antiretroviral therapy in people with HIV. Germline V lookup: CDR1 KGHSH, CDR2 LQKENI. The V end was cut by 5 bases, the J end by 3 bases, with 8 bases between. The CDR3 sequence is 14 residues long. General study findings and limits: Absence of data on ART adherence, viral resistance or therapy changes was noted.

This clone was found a few times. Its target is not known. The run of the v3.0 immunoSEQ assay was at survey level. The method was immunoSEQ multiplex PCR; TCRdb's version includes in-frame clones alone and lacks a portion of them. This table has around 20,000 clones, around four fifths appearing once. This receptor was identified in a man younger than 35 with HIV. This chain links TRBV18 with TRBJ1-6; D possibly corresponds to TRBD1 (5 bases). Source: unsorted PBMCs, taken about 4 years after starting antiretroviral therapy. The CDR3: CASSEGNYNSPLHF. DNA of the CDR3: TGTGCCAGCTCAGAGGGGAACTATAATTCACCCCTCCACTTT.